Described below is a single TCR beta chain sequence and its context. What antigen it recognizes has not been identified. No base-level quality is on record; no much larger clone is a single base apart. The sample is drawn from a study of technical replicates of blood from a handful of donors (TCRdb year 2017). The library relied on the immunoSEQ multiplex PCR assay. TCRdb mirrors the immuneACCESS table, restricted to in-frame sequences. Some clones are absent from its copies; in checked studies, under half trace to an unresolved V gene, and the reason for the others is unknown. For this sample there are roughly 79,000 clones; just under 95% appear just once. About 0.41% of the sample lies in the top ten. The TCR sequence derives from a human donor in good health. The sample taken for sequencing was T cells isolated from PBMCs.

The DNA sequence is as follows: TGTGCCAGCAGTTACCGGACTAGCGGGACCTACGAGCAGTACTTC. It translates as CASSYRTSGTYEQYF. The V and J genes are TRBV6-5 and TRBJ2-7, with 12 junctional bases fitting TRBD2. Inclusive of the bounding cysteine and phenylalanine, the CDR3 is 15 residues long. Kept here is only the CDR3 DNA, which spans 45 bases and is read in frame from base 1. The germline V end is reduced by 2 bases and the J end by 2 bases; junction bases left unmatched: 1. The germline V gene provides CDR1 MNHEY and CDR2 SVGAGI.